Listed below are T cell receptor beta chains from one sample, sequenced in a study of blood T cell repertoires in COVID-19. Data came from immunoSEQ multiplex PCR; TCRdb stores just in-frame clones and leaves some out. The repertoire consists of 140,000 to 150,000 clones, with approximately 80% occurring once and the leading ten covering 7% to 10%. The sequenced sample was peripheral blood. These receptors all stem from a human donor with acute or convalescent COVID-19. The donor label of this sample is uncertain. Each CDR3 is given with its conserved first and last residue. A D gene is named only where the DNA matches it firmly. Not all rows give a size; the values are once, few, many and, for expanded clones, a class.

.,TRBV19,.,TRBJ2-2,TGTGCCAGTAGTATGACAGTTTTGGAAGGGGAGCTGTTTTTT,CASSMTVLEGELFF
.,TRBV19,.,TRBJ1-5,TGTGCCAGTAGTATAGAGATGGGCCTCAATCAGCCCCAGCATTTT,CASSIEMGLNQPQHF
TRBD1,TRBV18,.,TRBJ1-3,TGTGCCAGCTCACTACAGGGGGCTGCGGGAAACACCATATATTTT,CASSLQGAAGNTIYF
.,TRBV6-5,.,TRBJ1-1,TGTGCCCCCCGACGAGGAACTGAAGCTTTCTTT,CAPRRGTEAFF
.,TRBV30,.,TRBJ2-5,TGTGCCTGGAGTACAAGGAGGGTAGAGACCCAGTACTTC,CAWSTRRVETQYF
.,TRBV27,.,TRBJ2-2,TGTGCCAGCAGTCCCGGGACTTCGAACACCGGGGAGCTGTTTTTT,CASSPGTSNTGELFF
.,TRBV9,.,TRBJ1-5,TGTGCCAGCAGCCCTTTCCTAGGGGGTCAGCCCCAGCATTTT,CASSPFLGGQPQHF
.,TRBV24-1,.,TRBJ1-2,TGTACCACCAGAGAATCGGCGGGTGGCTACACCTTC,CTTRESAGGYTF
.,TRBV4-2,.,TRBJ1-2,TGTGCCAGCAGCCAACCCTTCCCACCCAATAATGCGGGAGGCTACACCTTC,CASSQPFPPNNAGGYTF
.,TRBV27,.,TRBJ2-5,TGTGCCAGCAGTTTACCCGGGGAGACCCAGTACTTC,CASSLPGETQYF
.,TRBV18,once,TRBJ1-4,TGTGCCAGCTCAAGTCAGGGTGCAACTAATGAAAAACTGTTTTTT,CASSSQGATNEKLFF
.,TRBV24-1,.,TRBJ2-5,TGTGCCACCAGTGATTTGAGGGACATCCAAGAGACCCAGTACTTC,CATSDLRDIQETQYF
.,TRBV5-5,.,TRBJ2-5,TGTGCCAGCAGCCGGAGCAGGGGAGAGACCCAGTACTTC,CASSRSRGETQYF
.,TRBV24-1,.,TRBJ1-4,TGTGCCACCAGTGATTCAAACTCACAGACAACTAATGAAAAACTGTTTTTT,CATSDSNSQTTNEKLFF
.,TRBV28,once,TRBJ2-1,TGTGCCAGCAGTCCCGCGAGAATTTCGGTTGTGAATGAGCAGTTCTTC,CASSPARISVVNEQFF
TRBD1,TRBV6-5,.,TRBJ1-4,TGTGCCAGCAGGGGACAGGGGGCGCGTGAAAAACTGTTTTTT,CASRGQGAREKLFF
.,TRBV7-9,few,TRBJ1-6,TGTGCCAGCAGCTTATTAGAATCACCCCTCCACTTT,CASSLLESPLHF
TRBD2,TRBV9,.,TRBJ2-3,TGTGCCAGCAGTGCCCCCGGGCGGGGGGCGTCTGATACGCAGTATTTT,CASSAPGRGASDTQYF
.,TRBV5-4,.,TRBJ1-2,TGTGCCAGCAGCTTGATTTCCCTTCAGGGATTGGTGTCTGGCTACACCTTC,CASSLISLQGLVSGYTF
.,TRBV9,.,TRBJ1-1,TGTGCCAGCAGCCCCCCTCTGGAGGGGTTATCCACTGAAGCTTTCTTT,CASSPPLEGLSTEAFF
.,TRBV30,.,TRBJ2-4,TGTGCCTGGAGTGTCGCCGGCGGGACGGACATTCAGTACTTC,CAWSVAGGTDIQYF
TRBD1,TRBV5-4,.,TRBJ1-5,TGTGCCAGCAGCTTGGGAGGGACAGGGGACCAGCCCCAGCATTTT,CASSLGGTGDQPQHF
.,TRBV11-2,.,TRBJ2-7,TGTGCCAGCAGCATCCTCCGGGACTCCCACTACGAGCAGTACTTC,CASSILRDSHYEQYF
.,TRBV4-1,.,TRBJ1-1,TGCGCCAGCAGCCAAGTTTTTTTTCATCAGTTGAGGGACACTGAAGCTTTCTTT,CASSQVFFHQLRDTEAFF
.,TRBV5-1,.,TRBJ1-1,TGCGCCAGCAGTATAACAGGGAACACTGAAGCTTTCTTT,CASSITGNTEAFF
.,TRBV6-6,.,TRBJ1-5,TGTGCCAGCGGGTTCCTGGGAGGAACCGACCAGCATTTT,CASGFLGGTDQHF
.,TRBV18,.,TRBJ1-1,TGTGCCAGCTCTCTTCGTGGGGGGGCGAGTACTGAAGCTTTCTTT,CASSLRGGASTEAFF
TRBD2,TRBV9,.,TRBJ2-1,TGTGCCAGCAGCGTAGATAGCGGGGAATCCTACAATGAGCAGTTCTTC,CASSVDSGESYNEQFF
TRBD1,TRBV12-5,many,TRBJ1-1,TGTGCTAGTGGGGACAGGGTAACTGAAGCTTTCTTT,CASGDRVTEAFF
.,TRBV7-8,.,TRBJ2-3,TGTGCCAGCAGCTTCTTCGGTATTTCCACAGATACGCAGTATTTT,CASSFFGISTDTQYF
TRBD2,TRBV19,.,TRBJ2-1,TGTGCCAGTAGTATGGGCAGCGGGGGGGCCGATGAGCAGTTCTTC,CASSMGSGGADEQFF
TRBD1,TRBV19,.,TRBJ1-5,TGTGCCAGTAGCACCCGAACAGGGGGGGATCATCAGCCCCAGCATTTT,CASSTRTGGDHQPQHF
.,TRBV7-3,.,TRBJ1-6,TGTGCCAGCAGCTCGCGCTCCTATAATTCACCCCTCCACTTT,CASSSRSYNSPLHF
.,TRBV18,.,TRBJ2-2,TGTGCCAGCTCACCATCGGAATCGGCCGCAGGGGGGCACGGGGAGCTGTTTTTT,CASSPSESAAGGHGELFF
.,TRBV6-1,few,TRBJ2-2,TGTGCCAGCAGTGAATTGCAGGGTAGCACCGGGGAGCTGTTTTTT,CASSELQGSTGELFF
TRBD1,TRBV16,once,TRBJ1-2,TGTGCCAGCAGCCCCAATCTTTGGACAGGGGTTAATGGCTACACCTTC,CASSPNLWTGVNGYTF
.,TRBV3-1/TRBV3-2,.,TRBJ1-1,TGTGCCAGCAAATATCAAGGGGGCACTGAAGCTTTCTTT,CASKYQGGTEAFF
.,TRBV19,.,TRBJ1-5,TGTGCCACTCAACGGGGGGCGCGGGTAATGAGCAATCAGCCCCAGCATTTT,CATQRGARVMSNQPQHF
.,TRBV27,.,TRBJ1-2,TGTGCCAGCACCCCCAGCGGGGGAGGGGACGGCTACACCTTC,CASTPSGGGDGYTF
.,TRBV5-4,few,TRBJ1-2,TGTGCCAGCAGCTTGCTCAAGCGGGGGCTGGGGATCTACACCTTC,CASSLLKRGLGIYTF
TRBD1,TRBV27,.,TRBJ2-2,TGTGCCAGCAGTTTTGAGGGACAGCTTACCGGGGAGCTGTTTTTT,CASSFEGQLTGELFF
.,TRBV2,few,TRBJ2-1,TGTGCCAGCAGTGGACAGAGCTCCTACAATGAGCAGTTCTTC,CASSGQSSYNEQFF
.,TRBV7-9,.,TRBJ2-7,TGTGCCAGCAGCTTAGGGACAGTCTACGAGCAGTACTTC,CASSLGTVYEQYF
.,TRBV27,.,TRBJ2-1,TGTGCCAGCAGTCCCCAGGGGGGCCACAGTGGAAATGAGCAGTTCTTC,CASSPQGGHSGNEQFF
TRBD1,TRBV27,few,TRBJ1-1,TGTGCCAGCAGTTTACGGGACAGGAGCTATGAAGCTTTCTTT,CASSLRDRSYEAFF
TRBD2,TRBV5-1,.,TRBJ2-3,TGCGCCAGCAGCTTCACTAGCGGGGGGGCCTCAGATACGCAGTATTTT,CASSFTSGGASDTQYF
.,TRBV7-9,.,TRBJ2-1,TGTGCCAGCAGCTTCGGACAGTACAATGAGCAGTTCTTC,CASSFGQYNEQFF
.,TRBV2,.,TRBJ2-4,TGTGCCAGCAGCCCCCCCAGGGGGGCAAACATTCAGTACTTC,CASSPPRGANIQYF
.,TRBV11-2,.,TRBJ1-1,TGTGCCAGCAGCTTAGTAGGAGGGATGAACACTGAAGCTTTCTTT,CASSLVGGMNTEAFF
.,TRBV9,once,TRBJ2-2,TGTGCCAGCAGCCCTAGGGGGACGAGCACCGGGGAGCTGTTTTTT,CASSPRGTSTGELFF
TRBD1,TRBV27,.,TRBJ2-7,TGTGCCAGCGCCTCCGCCGGGACAGGGCGTTACGAGCAGTACTTC,CASASAGTGRYEQYF
TRBD1,TRBV3-1/TRBV3-2,.,TRBJ2-7,TGTGCCAGCAGCCAAACAGCGACAGGGTCCTACGAGCAGTACTTC,CASSQTATGSYEQYF
.,TRBV19,.,TRBJ1-2,TGTGCCAGTATGAGAGGTGAGAGCAGCTACACCTTC,CASMRGESSYTF